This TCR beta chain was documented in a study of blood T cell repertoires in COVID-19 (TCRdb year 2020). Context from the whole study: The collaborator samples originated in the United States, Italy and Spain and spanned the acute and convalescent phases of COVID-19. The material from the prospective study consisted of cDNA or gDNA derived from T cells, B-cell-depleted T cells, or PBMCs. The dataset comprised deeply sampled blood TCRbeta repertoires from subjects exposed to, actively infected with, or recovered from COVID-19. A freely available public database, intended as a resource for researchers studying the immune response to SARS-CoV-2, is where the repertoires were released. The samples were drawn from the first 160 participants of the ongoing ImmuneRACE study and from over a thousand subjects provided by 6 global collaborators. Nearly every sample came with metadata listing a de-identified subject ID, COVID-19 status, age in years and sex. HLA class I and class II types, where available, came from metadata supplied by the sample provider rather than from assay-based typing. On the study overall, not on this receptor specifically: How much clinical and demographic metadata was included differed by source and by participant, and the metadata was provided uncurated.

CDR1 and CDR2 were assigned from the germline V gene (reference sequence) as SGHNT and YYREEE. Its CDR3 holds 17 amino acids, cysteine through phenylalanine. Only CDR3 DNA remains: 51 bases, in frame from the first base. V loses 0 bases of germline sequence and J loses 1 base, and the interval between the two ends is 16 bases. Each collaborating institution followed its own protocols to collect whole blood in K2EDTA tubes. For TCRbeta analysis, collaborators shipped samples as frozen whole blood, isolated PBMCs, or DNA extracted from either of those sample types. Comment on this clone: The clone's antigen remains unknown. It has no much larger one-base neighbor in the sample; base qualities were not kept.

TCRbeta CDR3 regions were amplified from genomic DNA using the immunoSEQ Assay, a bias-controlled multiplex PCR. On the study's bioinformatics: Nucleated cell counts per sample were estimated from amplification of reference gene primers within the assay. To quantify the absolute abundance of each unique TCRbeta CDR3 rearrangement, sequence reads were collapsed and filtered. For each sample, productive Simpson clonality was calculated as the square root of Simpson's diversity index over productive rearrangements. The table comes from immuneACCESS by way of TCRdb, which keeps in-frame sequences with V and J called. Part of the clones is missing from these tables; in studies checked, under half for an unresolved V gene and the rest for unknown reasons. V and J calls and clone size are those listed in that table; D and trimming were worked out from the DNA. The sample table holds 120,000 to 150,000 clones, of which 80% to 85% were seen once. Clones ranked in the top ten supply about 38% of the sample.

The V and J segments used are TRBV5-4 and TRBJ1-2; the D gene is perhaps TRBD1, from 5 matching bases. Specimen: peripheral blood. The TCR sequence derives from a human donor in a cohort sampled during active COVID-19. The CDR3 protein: CASSLDRWGQRNYGYTF. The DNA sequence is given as TGTGCCAGCAGCTTGGATCGGTGGGGCCAACGTAACTATGGCTACACCTTC. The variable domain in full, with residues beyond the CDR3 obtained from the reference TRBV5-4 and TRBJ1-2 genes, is ETGVTQSPTHLIKTRGQQVTLRCSSQSGHNTVSWYQQALGQGPQFIFQYYREEENGRGNFPPRFSGLQFPNYSSELNVNALELDDSALYLCASSLDRWGQRNYGYTFGSGTRLTVV.